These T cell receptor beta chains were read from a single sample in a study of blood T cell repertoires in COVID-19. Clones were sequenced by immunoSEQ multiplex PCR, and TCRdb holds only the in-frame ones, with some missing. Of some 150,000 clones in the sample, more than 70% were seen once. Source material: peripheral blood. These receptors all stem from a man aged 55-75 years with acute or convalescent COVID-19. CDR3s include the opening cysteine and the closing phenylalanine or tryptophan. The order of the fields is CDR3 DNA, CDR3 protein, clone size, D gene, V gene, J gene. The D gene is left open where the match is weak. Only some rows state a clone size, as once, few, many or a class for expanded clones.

cdr3_nt: TGTGCCAGCAGTTCAGGAGGGCAGCGAGCTAATGAAAAACTGTTTTTT; cdr3_aa: CASSSGGQRANEKLFF; clone_size: NA; d_call: NA; v_call: TRBV5-4; j_call: TRBJ1-4
cdr3_nt: TGTGCCAGCAGCTCCCGGGACAGGGTCGAGTCGGCTTTCTTT; cdr3_aa: CASSSRDRVESAFF; clone_size: NA; d_call: TRBD1; v_call: TRBV5-4; j_call: TRBJ1-1
cdr3_nt: TGCGCCAGCAGCTTGGGTACGGAGAACTACGAGCAGTACTTC; cdr3_aa: CASSLGTENYEQYF; clone_size: NA; d_call: NA; v_call: TRBV5-1; j_call: TRBJ2-7
cdr3_nt: TGTGCCACCAGCAGTGGCAGATTAACGGGGAATGAGCAGTTCTTC; cdr3_aa: CATSSGRLTGNEQFF; clone_size: NA; d_call: NA; v_call: TRBV15; j_call: TRBJ2-1
cdr3_nt: TGTGCCAGTAAAAGCGGCGGGGCGGGTGAGCAGTTCTTC; cdr3_aa: CASKSGGAGEQFF; clone_size: NA; d_call: NA; v_call: TRBV19; j_call: TRBJ2-1
cdr3_nt: TGTGCCACCAGCACCCGACAGGTTGGTTCAGGAAACACCATATATTTT; cdr3_aa: CATSTRQVGSGNTIYF; clone_size: NA; d_call: NA; v_call: TRBV15; j_call: TRBJ1-3
cdr3_nt: TGTGCCAGCAGCATGGACAGGGGAGGCTACGAGCAGTACTTC; cdr3_aa: CASSMDRGGYEQYF; clone_size: NA; d_call: TRBD1; v_call: TRBV5-4; j_call: TRBJ2-7
cdr3_nt: TGTGCCATCATCCCTGGACAGGCTCCGGGGAACACTGAAGCTTTCTTT; cdr3_aa: CAIIPGQAPGNTEAFF; clone_size: NA; d_call: TRBD1; v_call: TRBV10-3; j_call: TRBJ1-1
cdr3_nt: TGCGCCAGCAGCTCCCACAGTACAGGGTTCAGCTATAATTCACCCCTCCACTTT; cdr3_aa: CASSSHSTGFSYNSPLHF; clone_size: NA; d_call: NA; v_call: TRBV4-1; j_call: TRBJ1-6
cdr3_nt: TGTGCCAGCAGACAGGGGATCGGGGAGCTGTTTTTT; cdr3_aa: CASRQGIGELFF; clone_size: NA; d_call: TRBD1; v_call: TRBV2; j_call: TRBJ2-2
cdr3_nt: TGTGCCAGTAGTATTAGAGCAAACACTGAAGCTTTCTTT; cdr3_aa: CASSIRANTEAFF; clone_size: NA; d_call: NA; v_call: TRBV19; j_call: TRBJ1-1
cdr3_nt: TGTGCCAGCAGTCCACAGGGGGCTTGGAGCTATGGCTACACCTTC; cdr3_aa: CASSPQGAWSYGYTF; clone_size: NA; d_call: TRBD1; v_call: TRBV6-5; j_call: TRBJ1-2
cdr3_nt: TGTGCCACCAGTGATCAGGGGAGCAATCAGCCCCAGCATTTT; cdr3_aa: CATSDQGSNQPQHF; clone_size: NA; d_call: NA; v_call: TRBV24-1; j_call: TRBJ1-5
cdr3_nt: TGTGCCAGCAGTTACTCTGGGACAGCTTCTAACTATGGCTACACCTTC; cdr3_aa: CASSYSGTASNYGYTF; clone_size: NA; d_call: TRBD1; v_call: TRBV6-5; j_call: TRBJ1-2
cdr3_nt: TGCGCCACCGAGACAGGGACCCCCTACGAGCAGTACTTC; cdr3_aa: CATETGTPYEQYF; clone_size: NA; d_call: TRBD1; v_call: TRBV5-1; j_call: TRBJ2-7
cdr3_nt: TGTGCCAGCAGTCCCAGTCGATCTAGCTCCTACGAGCAGTACTTC; cdr3_aa: CASSPSRSSSYEQYF; clone_size: few; d_call: NA; v_call: TRBV3-1/TRBV3-2; j_call: TRBJ2-7
cdr3_nt: TGTGCCAGCTCCGAAATAGGGAGACCAAACACTGAAGCTTTCTTT; cdr3_aa: CASSEIGRPNTEAFF; clone_size: once; d_call: NA; v_call: TRBV18; j_call: TRBJ1-1
cdr3_nt: TGTGCCAGTAGTACGTCAGGGGGCGAGCAGTACTTC; cdr3_aa: CASSTSGGEQYF; clone_size: NA; d_call: TRBD1; v_call: TRBV19; j_call: TRBJ2-7
cdr3_nt: TGTGCCAGCAGCGTACACTCTACCGGGACTAAGAGTTCACCCCTCCACTTT; cdr3_aa: CASSVHSTGTKSSPLHF; clone_size: NA; d_call: NA; v_call: TRBV5-4; j_call: TRBJ1-6
cdr3_nt: TGTGCCAGCAGCCTGCTAAGAGGGGGCCCAGATACGCAGTATTTT; cdr3_aa: CASSLLRGGPDTQYF; clone_size: once; d_call: TRBD1; v_call: TRBV3-1/TRBV3-2; j_call: TRBJ2-3
cdr3_nt: TGTGCCAGCAGACCATCGGACAGGGGGGCCACGGGTGAAGCTTTCTTT; cdr3_aa: CASRPSDRGATGEAFF; clone_size: once; d_call: TRBD1; v_call: TRBV3-1/TRBV3-2; j_call: TRBJ1-1
cdr3_nt: TGTGCCAGCGGTACCGGGAACACTGAAGCTTTCTTT; cdr3_aa: CASGTGNTEAFF; clone_size: NA; d_call: NA; v_call: TRBV6-5; j_call: TRBJ1-1
cdr3_nt: TGTGCCAGCTCAAGGACTAGCGGGGGGATTTACGAGCAGTACTTC; cdr3_aa: CASSRTSGGIYEQYF; clone_size: NA; d_call: TRBD2; v_call: TRBV18; j_call: TRBJ2-7
cdr3_nt: TGTGCCAGCAGCTTAGACTACTCCTGGGAGCAGTACTTC; cdr3_aa: CASSLDYSWEQYF; clone_size: once; d_call: NA; v_call: TRBV11-2; j_call: TRBJ2-7
cdr3_nt: TGTGCCAGCACCACCATTGGTGGGAGGTCTTCCGAGCAGTACTTC; cdr3_aa: CASTTIGGRSSEQYF; clone_size: NA; d_call: NA; v_call: TRBV6-5; j_call: TRBJ2-7
cdr3_nt: TGCGCCAGCAGCCAAGTTGAGGGGGACACCTACGAGCAGTACTTC; cdr3_aa: CASSQVEGDTYEQYF; clone_size: NA; d_call: NA; v_call: TRBV4-1; j_call: TRBJ2-7
cdr3_nt: TGCGCCAGCAGCCGACTAGCGGGGGCCCTGCTGCGGGATACGCAGTATTTT; cdr3_aa: CASSRLAGALLRDTQYF; clone_size: NA; d_call: TRBD2; v_call: TRBV5-1; j_call: TRBJ2-3
cdr3_nt: TGCGCCAGCAGCTTCGTAGGACAGGTGAATGAAAAACTGTTTTTT; cdr3_aa: CASSFVGQVNEKLFF; clone_size: NA; d_call: TRBD1; v_call: TRBV5-1; j_call: TRBJ1-4
cdr3_nt: TGTGCCACCAGCGGATTCCGGACAGGGCATGGCTACACCTTC; cdr3_aa: CATSGFRTGHGYTF; clone_size: NA; d_call: TRBD1; v_call: TRBV15; j_call: TRBJ1-2
cdr3_nt: TGTGCCAGCAGTTTCGACACTAACTATGGCTACACCTTC; cdr3_aa: CASSFDTNYGYTF; clone_size: NA; d_call: NA; v_call: TRBV27; j_call: TRBJ1-2
cdr3_nt: TGTGCCTGGAGTGTGACAGGGAGGTTGGCTAATGAAAAACTGTTTTTT; cdr3_aa: CAWSVTGRLANEKLFF; clone_size: NA; d_call: TRBD1; v_call: TRBV30; j_call: TRBJ1-4
cdr3_nt: TGCGCCAGCAGCCAAGGGTTCCGGGAGGAGAAACTGTTTTTT; cdr3_aa: CASSQGFREEKLFF; clone_size: NA; d_call: NA; v_call: TRBV4-3; j_call: TRBJ1-4
cdr3_nt: TGTGCCAGCAGCCCACTCCCGGGACAGGGGTCCTCCTACGAGCAGTACTTC; cdr3_aa: CASSPLPGQGSSYEQYF; clone_size: NA; d_call: TRBD1; v_call: TRBV5-4; j_call: TRBJ2-7
cdr3_nt: TGCGCCAGCAGCCCCGGGGCTAGCGGGGGCACAGATACGCAGTATTTT; cdr3_aa: CASSPGASGGTDTQYF; clone_size: NA; d_call: TRBD2; v_call: TRBV5-1; j_call: TRBJ2-3
cdr3_nt: TGTGCCAGTAGTATGGCAGCGGAACAGTACTTC; cdr3_aa: CASSMAAEQYF; clone_size: NA; d_call: NA; v_call: TRBV19; j_call: TRBJ2-7
cdr3_nt: TGTGCCAGCAGCCCACAGGGTCCCCACACTGAAGCTTTCTTT; cdr3_aa: CASSPQGPHTEAFF; clone_size: NA; d_call: NA; v_call: TRBV7-9; j_call: TRBJ1-1
cdr3_nt: TGTGCCAGTAGTATATGGGACAGGGGTACAGATACGCAGTATTTT; cdr3_aa: CASSIWDRGTDTQYF; clone_size: NA; d_call: TRBD1; v_call: TRBV19; j_call: TRBJ2-3
cdr3_nt: TGCGCCAGCAGCCGACAAACAGGGGACTCCTACGAGCAGTACTTC; cdr3_aa: CASSRQTGDSYEQYF; clone_size: NA; d_call: TRBD1; v_call: TRBV4-1; j_call: TRBJ2-7
cdr3_nt: TGCGCCAGCAGCTTACAGACAGGGACCGAGGGAGCTGGGGCCAACGTCCTGACTTTC; cdr3_aa: CASSLQTGTEGAGANVLTF; clone_size: once; d_call: TRBD1; v_call: TRBV4-1; j_call: TRBJ2-6
cdr3_nt: TGTGCCAGCAGCCATTCGAAGACTAGCGGGGCTTACAATGAGCAGTTCTTC; cdr3_aa: CASSHSKTSGAYNEQFF; clone_size: NA; d_call: TRBD2; v_call: TRBV3-1/TRBV3-2; j_call: TRBJ2-1
cdr3_nt: TGTGCCAGTAGAGAGCTTGATCAGCCCCAGCATTTT; cdr3_aa: CASRELDQPQHF; clone_size: NA; d_call: NA; v_call: TRBV19; j_call: TRBJ1-5
cdr3_nt: TGTGCCAGTAGTATAGCCTTCACTGATCACCTTCCCTACGAGCAGTACTTC; cdr3_aa: CASSIAFTDHLPYEQYF; clone_size: few; d_call: NA; v_call: TRBV19; j_call: TRBJ2-7
cdr3_nt: TGTGCCAGCAGCCCAACTCGGATCGGGGGGGCCTACGAGCAGTACTTC; cdr3_aa: CASSPTRIGGAYEQYF; clone_size: NA; d_call: TRBD2; v_call: TRBV6-2/TRBV6-3; j_call: TRBJ2-7
cdr3_nt: TGTGCCAGCAGCTTTCAGGGGTGGGATGAGCAGTTCTTC; cdr3_aa: CASSFQGWDEQFF; clone_size: NA; d_call: NA; v_call: TRBV7-2; j_call: TRBJ2-1
cdr3_nt: TGTGCCAGCAGTGAAGAAGGGGTAACTAACTATGGCTACACCTTC; cdr3_aa: CASSEEGVTNYGYTF; clone_size: NA; d_call: NA; v_call: TRBV6-1; j_call: TRBJ1-2
cdr3_nt: TGTGCCAGCTCGGGACAGGGAGTAAATATAGCGGGGGGCCTAAGCTCCTACGAGCAGTACTTC; cdr3_aa: CASSGQGVNIAGGLSSYEQYF; clone_size: NA; d_call: NA; v_call: TRBV18; j_call: TRBJ2-7
cdr3_nt: TGTGCCAGCAGTCACACAGTCCAGAGTAACACTGAAGCTTTCTTT; cdr3_aa: CASSHTVQSNTEAFF; clone_size: NA; d_call: NA; v_call: TRBV4-2; j_call: TRBJ1-1
cdr3_nt: TGTGCCACCGCAGGGGCGAACACCGGGGAGCTGTTTTTT; cdr3_aa: CATAGANTGELFF; clone_size: NA; d_call: NA; v_call: TRBV10-3; j_call: TRBJ2-2
cdr3_nt: TGTGCCAGTACGAGGGACTTCCAACGGAATGAGCAGTTCTTC; cdr3_aa: CASTRDFQRNEQFF; clone_size: NA; d_call: NA; v_call: TRBV21-1; j_call: TRBJ2-1
cdr3_nt: TGTGCCCGGAGTGGGCAGACAGGGGGCAGCTATGGCTACACCTTC; cdr3_aa: CARSGQTGGSYGYTF; clone_size: NA; d_call: TRBD1; v_call: TRBV30; j_call: TRBJ1-2
cdr3_nt: TGTGCCAGCAGCCAAGACGGCACGGCCAAACTAGGAAACACCATATATTTT; cdr3_aa: CASSQDGTAKLGNTIYF; clone_size: NA; d_call: NA; v_call: TRBV3-1/TRBV3-2; j_call: TRBJ1-3